This TCR beta chain was recorded in a study of T cells in Graves' hyperthyroidism and ophthalmopathy (dated by TCRdb to about 2019). As for the study more broadly: TCR V-J signatures able to tell the groups apart were searched for in a discovery cohort of around 95 patients, of whom over 40 had Graves' ophthalmopathy and more than 55 had stable Graves' hyperthyroidism. Prospective prediction of ophthalmopathy was tested in an independent validation cohort consisting of 18 to 20 hyperthyroidism patients and around 17 patients who later progressed to ophthalmopathy. The approximately 90 discovery patients were divided at random into training and test sets in a 7:3 ratio. In addition, the study compared T-cell repertoires in thyroid tissue and in blood from 6 or 7 Graves' hyperthyroidism patients. Once sampling was done, hyperthyroidism patients were given methimazole at a starting dose of 30 mg daily, whereas ophthalmopathy patients were given high-dose intravenous methylprednisolone. According to the paper, TCR Vbeta CDR3 sequencing was carried out on around 140 peripheral blood samples, which came from fewer than 50 ophthalmopathy, approximately 72 hyperthyroidism and approximately 17 progressor patients.

In its sample, this clonotype was seen many times. Its antigen target is currently unknown. Qualities for individual bases were not recorded, and no much larger clone is one base off. Stable Graves' hyperthyroidism was defined as no progression to ophthalmopathy during 18 months of follow-up. Hyperthyroidism patients were newly diagnosed, had a disease duration of under 2 months, and were aged 18 to 65 years. Exclusion was applied to patients with uncontrolled infections, other autoimmune diseases, pregnancy or lactation. Diagnoses were established on the basis of clinical symptoms, serum thyroxine and TRAb, thyroid ultrasound, and orbital computed tomography. Total RNA was extracted using Trizol reagent, and RNA quality was assessed on an Agilent 2100 Bioanalyzer. Here is what the overall study found, with its caveats: In validation, progression to ophthalmopathy was predicted by the model with around 70% sensitivity and roughly 76% specificity, a median of approximately 6.5 months before onset. A model built on a 13 V-J signature distinguished ophthalmopathy from stable hyperthyroidism, reaching around 88% sensitivity and around 81% specificity in cross-validation and 80%/75% in testing. Most expanded thyroid clonotypes (frequency above 0.001) were also found in blood, which suggests that blood repertoires may mirror thyroid immune responses. No statistical method was used to fix the sample size in advance, and group allocation was not hidden from the investigators.

In the germline V gene, CDR1 corresponds to KGHSH and CDR2 to LQKENI. Spanning cysteine to phenylalanine, the CDR3 consists of 13 amino acids. CDR3 DNA is the only sequence kept; it has 39 bases, read in frame from the first base. V is clipped by 4 bases and J by 7 bases, and the sequence between their germline boundaries is 11 bases long. TCR beta CDR3 regions were amplified from RNA transcripts. The TCR CDR3 was subjected to a first round of RT-PCR using the HTBI primer set and the Qiagen OneStep RT-PCR kit. A second multiplex PCR round built the libraries, followed by size selection and purification. Sequencing of the libraries was done on an Illumina HiSeq2000 using paired-end 100 bp reads. In the paper's pipeline: Raw data were processed with SOAPnuke, discarding reads with adapters, uncalled bases, mean Phred below 15, or no exact constant-primer or identifier match. High-quality paired reads were merged with COPE v1.2.5, and unique nucleotide sequences were defined as clonotypes. MiTCR v1.1 was used to align the clonotypes against IMGT TRBV, TRBD and TRBJ reference segments. Only V-J combinations with frequency above 0.0001, covering about 99% of repertoires, were analysed. A TCS score was defined as the ratio of F50 (clonal expansion) to E x V (chaos), with BLOSUM62-based TCRdist applied between CDR3 peptides within each V-J. Welch's t-statistics and random forest reduced roughly 500 V-J features to 10 to 15, which were used in a naive Bayes classifier (R e1071). The Morisita-Horn index was used to measure how similar the thyroid and blood repertoires were. TCRdb reworked the public reads: Q25 trimming with fastp, MiXCR clone assembly, productive beta chains retained. Rows are unified per CDR3 protein, each entry keeping the most common DNA and genes. The V and J calls and clone size are TCRdb's, not the authors'. The sample table shows a few hundred thousand distinct CDR3 sequences, and 46% are seen once. The ten largest clones capture 7.5% to 8.5% of the sample.

The receptor was isolated from a woman aged 18-29 years with Graves' hyperthyroidism. The material sequenced was peripheral blood or thyroid tissue (not recorded which). The chain joins TRBV18 to TRBJ1-5, with TRBD1 perhaps the D gene, on 5 matching bases. The DNA sequence is given as TGTGCCAGCTCACGGACTAAGGGGCAGCCCCAGCATTTT. The translation is CASSRTKGQPQHF.